These 14 T cell receptor beta chains originate from one sample sequenced in a study of shared T cell receptors in the human thymus. Profiling relied on immunoSEQ multiplex PCR, and the TCRdb table lists in-frame clones only, not all of them. The data show about 660,000 clones, roughly 90% seen once. These data also formed part of another study, on human thymus T cells.

Sequencing input: thymocytes. Receptors originate from a boy in the first two years of life with a congenital heart defect.

V usage is TRBV30 and J usage is TRBJ2-1, with TRBD2 matching 9 bases. Germline V CDR1 and CDR2: GTSNPN, SVGIG (reference sequence). CDR3 length: 13 residues. CDR3 coding DNA: TGTGCGCTAGCGGGAAGGTCCTACAATGAGCAGTTCTTC. Its protein is CALAGRSYNEQFF.

The chain combines TRBV9 with TRBJ2-3, with 8 bases matching TRBD2. V lost 0 bases to trimming and J lost 2 bases; unmatched junction nucleotides: 2. CDR3 size: 15 residues. CDR1 and CDR2 (germline): SGDLS, YYNGEE. CDR3 sequence: CASSVDGRATDTQYF. CDR3 bases: TGTGCCAGCAGCGTAGACGGGAGGGCCACAGATACGCAGTATTTT.

The chain couples TRBV7-9 to TRBJ2-1; TRBD2 matches 10 bases. J was trimmed by 1 base and V by 6 bases; bases with no gene match: 6. The CDR3 has 16 residues. Germline V gene sequence: CDR1 SEHNR, CDR2 FQNEAQ (reference sequence). The CDR3 region has the DNA TGTGCCAGCAGGGAGGCTAGCGGGGGTTCCTACAATGAGCAGTTCTTC. This translates into CASREASGGSYNEQFF.

The rearrangement uses TRBV27 and TRBJ1-2; D might be TRBD1 (5 bases). Trimming removed 4 bases from V and 5 bases from J, with 14 bases in between. Germline CDR1 and CDR2: MNHEY and SMNVEV (reference sequence). The length of the CDR3 is 14 residues. For the CDR3, the DNA is TGTGCCAGCAGTTACCAGCCCAAGGGGTATGGCTACACCTTC. Its protein product is CASSYQPKGYGYTF.

The chain links TRBV6-1 to TRBJ1-5; 7 bases line up with TRBD1. This CDR3 spans 14 amino acids. J gave up 1 base and V 3 bases, and 0 bases lay outside the gene matches. Germline V CDR1 and CDR2: MNHNS, SASEGT. The CDR3 DNA reads TGTGCCAGCAGTGAGGGACAGAGCAATCAGCCCCAGCATTTT. Translated: CASSEGQSNQPQHF.

J is TRBJ2-1 and V is TRBV6-4; D possibly corresponds to TRBD2 (6 bases). The V gene lost 0 bases and the J gene lost 8 bases, with 11 bases spanning the gap. CDR3 size: 14 residues. The germline V gene has CDR1 MRHNA and CDR2 SNTAGT. CDR3 nucleotides: TGTGCCAGCAGTGACTCAGTCTGGGGGGATGAGCAGTTCTTC. Its protein product is CASSDSVWGDEQFF.

The chain couples TRBV20-1 to TRBJ1-2; 7 nucleotides align to TRBD1. Germline V gives CDR1 DFQATT, CDR2 SNEGSKA (reference sequence). CDR3 size: 11 residues. J gave up 7 bases and V 1 base, and 0 bases lay outside the gene matches. This CDR3 reads CSARGQGGYTF. The CDR3 DNA is TGCAGTGCTAGAGGACAGGGTGGCTACACCTTC.

V usage is TRBV6-1 and J usage is TRBJ2-3, with D maybe TRBD2 (6 bases). CDR1 and CDR2 (germline): MNHNS, SASEGT. The V and J ends lost 8 bases and 6 bases respectively, with 21 bases between them. The CDR3 extends over 15 amino acids. The CDR3 loop reads CASPVGLLYGDTQYF. CDR3 nucleotide sequence: TGTGCCAGCCCCGTAGGACTATTGTACGGGGATACGCAGTATTTT.

DNA of the CDR3: TGTGCCAGCAGCGTACCGGGACAGGGGCCCTACACTGAAGCTTTCTTT. It is translated as CASSVPGQGPYTEAFF. The V and J genes are TRBV5-6 and TRBJ1-1, with TRBD1 identical over 10 bases. Unmatched junction bases numbered 9, after V lost 4 bases and J lost 3 bases. Germline CDR1 is SGHDT and CDR2 is YYEEEE. The CDR3 is made up of 16 amino acids.

In nucleotides, the CDR3 is TGCGCCAGCAGCCGTCGGGACAGGGGGCCCCAGGCCACTGAAGCTTTCTTT. Its translation is CASSRRDRGPQATEAFF. The chain links TRBV4-1 to TRBJ1-1; 12 bases line up with TRBD1. The germline V gene encodes CDR1 MGHRA and CDR2 YSYEKL. This CDR3 is 17 amino acids long. The V segment lost 4 bases and the J segment 4 bases; nucleotides outside the gene matches: 10.

The rearrangement uses TRBV7-9 and TRBJ2-3, with 9 bases matching TRBD1. The CDR3 runs 14 residues. The V gene end was trimmed by 3 bases and the J gene end by 3 bases; junction bases not matched to a gene: 1. CDR1 is SEHNR, CDR2 FQNEAQ, per germline (reference sequence). This CDR3 reads CASSFDRGTDTQYF. The CDR3 coding sequence is TGTGCCAGCAGCTTTGACAGGGGGACAGATACGCAGTATTTT.

The V call is TRBV7-2, the J call TRBJ2-7; a weak D match, TRBD1 (6 bases). V lost 6 bases to trimming and J lost 2 bases, with 8 bases between them. The CDR3 extends over 12 amino acids. Germline V lookup: CDR1 SGHTA, CDR2 FQGNSA. The CDR3 bases are TGTGCCAGCAGAACAGGGACCTACGAGCAGTACTTC. It is translated as CASRTGTYEQYF.

The chain couples TRBV7-6 to TRBJ2-2; weak D call: TRBD1 (6 bases). Deletions cut 2 bases from V and 2 bases from J, with 9 bases between. Per germline, CDR1 SGHVS and CDR2 FNYEAQ. The CDR3 runs 15 residues. The CDR3 here is CASSLNRVNTGELFF. In DNA form, the CDR3 reads TGTGCCAGCAGCTTAAACAGGGTCAACACCGGGGAGCTGTTTTTT.

The V gene is TRBV6-5, the J gene TRBJ2-7; a possible D gene is TRBD2 (5 bases). Germline CDR1 reads MNHEY; CDR2 reads SVGAGI. Trimming shortened V by 0 bases and J by 0 bases, and 12 bases separated the two germline ends. The CDR3 extends over 16 amino acids. The CDR3, as DNA: TGTGCCAGCAGTTACTCGAGTCGTACTAGCTCCTACGAGCAGTACTTC. Protein product: CASSYSSRTSSYEQYF.